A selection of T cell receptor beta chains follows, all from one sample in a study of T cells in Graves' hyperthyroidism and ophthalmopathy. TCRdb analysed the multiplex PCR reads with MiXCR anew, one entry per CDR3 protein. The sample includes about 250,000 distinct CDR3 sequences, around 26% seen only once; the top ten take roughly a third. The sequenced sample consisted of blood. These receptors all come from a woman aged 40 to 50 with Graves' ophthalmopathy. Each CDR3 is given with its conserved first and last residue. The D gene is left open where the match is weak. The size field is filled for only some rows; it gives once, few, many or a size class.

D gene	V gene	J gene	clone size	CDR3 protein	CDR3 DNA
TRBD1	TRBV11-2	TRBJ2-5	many	CASSTTGGPETQYF	TGTGCCAGCAGCACTACAGGGGGCCCAGAGACCCAGTACTTC
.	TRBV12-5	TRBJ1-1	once	CATSSGQWRAFF	TGTGCTACCTCCAGCGGGCAGTGGCGAGCTTTCTTT
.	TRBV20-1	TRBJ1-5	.	CSARFRLNQPQHF	TGCAGTGCTAGGTTCCGCCTCAATCAGCCCCAGCATTTT
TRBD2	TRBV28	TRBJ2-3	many	CASNKAGSGDTQYF	TGTGCCAGCAATAAAGCGGGGTCCGGAGATACGCAGTATTTT
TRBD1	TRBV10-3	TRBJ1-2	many	CAISRTQGAEGYTF	TGTGCCATCAGCAGAACTCAGGGGGCCGAGGGCTACACCTTC
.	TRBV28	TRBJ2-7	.	CASNEGTSYEQYF	TGTGCCAGCAACGAGGGGACTTCATACGAGCAGTACTTC
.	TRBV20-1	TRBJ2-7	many	CSASIPLTYEQYF	TGCAGTGCTAGTATCCCCCTCACCTACGAGCAGTACTTC
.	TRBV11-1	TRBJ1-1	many	CASSSLRVSMNTEAFF	TGTGCCAGCAGCTCGCTCAGGGTAAGCATGAACACTGAAGCTTTCTTT
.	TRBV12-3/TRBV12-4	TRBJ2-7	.	CASSLWAGEQYF	TGTGCCAGCAGTTTATGGGCAGGGGAGCAGTACTTC
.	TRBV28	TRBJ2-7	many	CASSLGAGEQYF	TGTGCCAGCAGTTTGGGGGCGGGCGAGCAGTACTTC
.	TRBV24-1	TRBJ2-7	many	CATSDLSSGHEQYF	TGTGCCACCAGTGATTTGAGTTCGGGGCACGAGCAGTACTTC
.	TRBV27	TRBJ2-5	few	CASSLRYQETQYF	TGTGCCAGCAGTTTGAGGTATCAAGAGACCCAGTACTTC
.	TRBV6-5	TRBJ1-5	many	CASSYGEGQPQHF	TGTGCCAGCAGTTACGGGGAGGGGCAGCCCCAGCATTTT
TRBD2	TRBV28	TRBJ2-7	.	CASTLGLADPYEQYF	TGTGCCAGCACCCTAGGACTAGCGGACCCCTACGAGCAGTACTTC
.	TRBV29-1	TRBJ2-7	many	CSVVGRDPYEQYF	TGCAGCGTTGTGGGGCGGGATCCCTACGAGCAGTACTTC
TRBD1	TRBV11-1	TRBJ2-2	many	CASSPAQGARTGELFF	TGTGCCAGCAGCCCGGCCCAGGGGGCTCGCACCGGGGAGCTGTTTTTT
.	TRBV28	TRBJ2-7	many	CATKIRSSYEQYF	TGTGCCACCAAAATCAGGAGCTCCTACGAGCAGTACTTC
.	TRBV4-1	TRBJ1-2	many	CASSHWTSNYGYTF	TGCGCCAGCAGCCACTGGACAAGTAACTATGGCTACACCTTC
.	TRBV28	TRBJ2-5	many	CASSFAGLSGETQYF	TGTGCCAGCAGTTTTGCAGGACTCTCCGGAGAGACCCAGTACTTC
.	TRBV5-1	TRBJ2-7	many	CASSLARQALYEQYF	TGCGCCAGCAGCTTGGCCAGACAGGCCCTCTACGAGCAGTACTTC
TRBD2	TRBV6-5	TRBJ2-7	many	CASSYFSRGGRYEQYF	TGTGCCAGCAGTTACTTTTCAAGGGGAGGGCGATACGAGCAGTACTTC
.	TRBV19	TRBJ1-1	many	CASSIIRDNVEAFF	TGTGCCAGTAGTATAATAAGGGATAACGTTGAAGCTTTCTTT
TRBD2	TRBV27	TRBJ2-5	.	CASSLSTSGQETQYF	TGTGCCAGCAGTTTAAGTACTAGCGGACAAGAGACCCAGTACTTC
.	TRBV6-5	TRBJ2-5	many	CASSYEDGQETQYF	TGTGCCAGCAGTTACGAAGACGGCCAAGAGACCCAGTACTTC
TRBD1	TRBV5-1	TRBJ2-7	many	CASRSGTGHYEQYF	TGCGCCAGCAGATCCGGGACAGGTCACTACGAGCAGTACTTC
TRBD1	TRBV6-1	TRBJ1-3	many	CASSPPGGGSGNTIYF	TGTGCCAGCAGTCCCCCAGGGGGAGGCTCTGGAAACACCATATATTTT
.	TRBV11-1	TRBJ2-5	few	CASSPSGRSQETQYF	TGTGCCAGCAGCCCAAGCGGACGGAGCCAAGAGACCCAGTACTTC
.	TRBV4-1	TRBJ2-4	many	CASSQDRRGNIQYF	TGCGCCAGCAGCCAAGATCGAAGGGGAAACATTCAGTACTTC
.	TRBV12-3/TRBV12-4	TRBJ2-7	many	CASSLSSAETYEQYF	TGTGCCAGCAGTCTGAGCAGCGCCGAGACCTACGAGCAGTACTTC
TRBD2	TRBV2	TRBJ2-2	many	CASSPGGTSGNTGELFF	TGTGCCAGCAGTCCCGGGGGGACTAGCGGGAACACCGGGGAGCTGTTTTTT
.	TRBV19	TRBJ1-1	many	CASSITRLGTEAFF	TGTGCCAGTAGTATAACCAGGTTAGGCACTGAAGCTTTCTTT
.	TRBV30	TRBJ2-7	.	CAWSVHGGYEQYF	TGTGCCTGGAGTGTACACGGAGGATACGAGCAGTACTTC
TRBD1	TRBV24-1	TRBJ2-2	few	CATSDPGTEITGELFF	TGTGCCACCAGTGACCCCGGGACAGAAATAACCGGGGAGCTGTTTTTT
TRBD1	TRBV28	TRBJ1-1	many	CASSPDQDRDRNTEAFF	TGTGCCAGCAGTCCAGACCAGGACAGGGATAGGAACACTGAAGCTTTCTTT
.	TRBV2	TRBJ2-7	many	CASSEMAGWIAYEQYF	TGTGCCAGCAGTGAAATGGCAGGATGGATTGCCTACGAGCAGTACTTC
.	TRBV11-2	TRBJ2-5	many	CASSSAETQYF	TGTGCCAGCAGCTCAGCGGAGACCCAGTACTTC
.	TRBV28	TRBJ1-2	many	CASSRQMINYGYTF	TGTGCCAGCAGTCGACAGATGATCAACTATGGCTACACCTTC
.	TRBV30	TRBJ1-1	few	CAWSVNTNTEAFF	TGTGCCTGGAGTGTCAACACGAACACTGAAGCTTTCTTT
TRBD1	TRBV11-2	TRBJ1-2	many	CASSPGTGRGGDGYTF	TGTGCCAGCAGCCCGGGGACAGGTCGAGGGGGGGACGGCTACACCTTC
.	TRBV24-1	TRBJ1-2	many	CATSDSGRLKGYTF	TGTGCCACCAGTGATTCCGGCCGGCTTAAAGGCTACACCTTC
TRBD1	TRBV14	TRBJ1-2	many	CASSQQQGKYGYTF	TGTGCCAGCAGCCAGCAACAGGGGAAGTATGGCTACACCTTC
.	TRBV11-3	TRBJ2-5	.	CASSWGVKETQYF	TGTGCCAGCAGCTGGGGAGTCAAAGAGACCCAGTACTTC
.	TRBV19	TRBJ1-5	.	CASSIDPSGNQPQLF	TGTGCCAGTAGTATAGATCCGTCAGGGAATCAGCCCCAGCTTTTT